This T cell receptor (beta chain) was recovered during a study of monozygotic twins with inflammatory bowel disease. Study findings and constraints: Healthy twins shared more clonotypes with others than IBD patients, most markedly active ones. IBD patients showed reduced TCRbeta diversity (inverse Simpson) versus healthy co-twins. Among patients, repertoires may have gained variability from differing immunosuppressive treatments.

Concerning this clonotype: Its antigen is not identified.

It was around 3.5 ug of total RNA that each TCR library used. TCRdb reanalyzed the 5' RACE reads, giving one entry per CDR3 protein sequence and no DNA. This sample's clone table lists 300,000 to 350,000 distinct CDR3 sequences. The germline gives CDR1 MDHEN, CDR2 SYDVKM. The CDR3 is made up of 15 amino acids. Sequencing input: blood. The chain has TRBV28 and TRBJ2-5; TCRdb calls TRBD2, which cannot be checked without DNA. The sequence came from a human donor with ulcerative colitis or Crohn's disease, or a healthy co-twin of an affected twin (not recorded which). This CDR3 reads CASKASGRFQETQYF.